A selection of T cell receptor beta chains follows, all from one sample in a study of cytomegalovirus exposure and HLA in healthy donors. Using immunoSEQ multiplex PCR, the repertoire was profiled, and TCRdb retains in-frame clones only, with some absent. The sample spans just over 200,000 clones; the ten largest clones claim about 1%. What was sequenced was PBMCs. The receptors come from a girl aged 2-15 years in good health and CMV-seropositive. Both conserved end residues are trimmed from each CDR3.

v_call: TRBV6-1
j_call: TRBJ2-3
cdr3_aa: ASKADQSTDTQY

v_call: TRBV19
j_call: TRBJ1-2
cdr3_aa: ASSIGTVPANYGYT

v_call: TRBV7-3
j_call: TRBJ1-1
cdr3_aa: ASSPDRGNTEAF

v_call: TRBV6-1
j_call: TRBJ1-1
cdr3_aa: ASSEGARNTEAF

v_call: TRBV28
j_call: TRBJ1-4
cdr3_aa: ASSVNRDWNEKLF

v_call: TRBV19
j_call: TRBJ1-3
cdr3_aa: ASSAEFYSGNTIY

v_call: TRBV28
j_call: TRBJ1-3
cdr3_aa: ASSLWLGGTGNTIY

v_call: TRBV15
j_call: TRBJ1-2
cdr3_aa: ATSRDKGVPGGYT

v_call: TRBV5-4
j_call: TRBJ2-1
cdr3_aa: ASSSLGQGNNEQF

v_call: TRBV5-5
j_call: TRBJ2-3
cdr3_aa: ASSLAWAGGGTDTQY

v_call: TRBV19
j_call: TRBJ2-3
cdr3_aa: ASSVAAGTDTQY

v_call: TRBV6-1
j_call: TRBJ1-5
cdr3_aa: ASRRGSLNQPQH

v_call: TRBV27
j_call: TRBJ2-4
cdr3_aa: ASSPYRQHIQY

v_call: TRBV5-4
j_call: TRBJ2-7
cdr3_aa: ASSLGDRSYEQY

v_call: TRBV5-1
j_call: TRBJ2-1
cdr3_aa: ASSRKGLLLAGDYNEQF

v_call: TRBV20-1
j_call: TRBJ2-1
cdr3_aa: SALSYNEQF

v_call: TRBV29-1
j_call: TRBJ2-7
cdr3_aa: SVDKGLAGAFYEQY

v_call: TRBV29-1
j_call: TRBJ1-1
cdr3_aa: SVLRGEAF

v_call: TRBV19
j_call: TRBJ2-7
cdr3_aa: ASQGLAGGDEQY

v_call: TRBV28
j_call: TRBJ1-1
cdr3_aa: ASNTMGLEAF

v_call: TRBV9
j_call: TRBJ2-1
cdr3_aa: ASSLTTRTSGRARVSEQF

v_call: TRBV19
j_call: TRBJ2-7
cdr3_aa: ASSSGGAYEQY

v_call: TRBV9
j_call: TRBJ2-1
cdr3_aa: ASSVGLAAPNEQF

v_call: TRBV6-5
j_call: TRBJ2-5
cdr3_aa: ASGELAGQETQY

v_call: TRBV18
j_call: TRBJ2-5
cdr3_aa: ASSPLASGKGETQY

v_call: TRBV21-1
j_call: TRBJ1-4
cdr3_aa: ASSKEGGIWEKLF

v_call: TRBV7-9
j_call: TRBJ2-7
cdr3_aa: ASSSSGSSYEQY

v_call: TRBV5-5
j_call: TRBJ1-4
cdr3_aa: ASSLGHDEKLF

v_call: TRBV28
j_call: TRBJ2-1
cdr3_aa: ASSLDSEYRGLSSEQF

v_call: TRBV7-2
j_call: TRBJ1-4
cdr3_aa: ASSGRGGGLNEKLF

v_call: TRBV6-1
j_call: TRBJ2-1
cdr3_aa: ASRASGLSYNEQF

v_call: TRBV28
j_call: TRBJ2-7
cdr3_aa: ASSLFDSGYNEQY

v_call: TRBV28
j_call: TRBJ2-5
cdr3_aa: ASSFLRGKGKETQY

v_call: TRBV2
j_call: TRBJ1-1
cdr3_aa: ASRTGALNTEAF

v_call: TRBV28
j_call: TRBJ1-5
cdr3_aa: ASRTMTLIQPQH

v_call: TRBV27
j_call: TRBJ2-7
cdr3_aa: ASSLRRVSSYEQY

v_call: TRBV13
j_call: TRBJ2-1
cdr3_aa: ASRIAGSSYNEQF

v_call: TRBV29-1
j_call: TRBJ2-7
cdr3_aa: SVVVQGRYEQY

v_call: TRBV28
j_call: TRBJ1-2
cdr3_aa: ASSFAGKYGYT

v_call: TRBV19
j_call: TRBJ2-4
cdr3_aa: ASSRLDIQY